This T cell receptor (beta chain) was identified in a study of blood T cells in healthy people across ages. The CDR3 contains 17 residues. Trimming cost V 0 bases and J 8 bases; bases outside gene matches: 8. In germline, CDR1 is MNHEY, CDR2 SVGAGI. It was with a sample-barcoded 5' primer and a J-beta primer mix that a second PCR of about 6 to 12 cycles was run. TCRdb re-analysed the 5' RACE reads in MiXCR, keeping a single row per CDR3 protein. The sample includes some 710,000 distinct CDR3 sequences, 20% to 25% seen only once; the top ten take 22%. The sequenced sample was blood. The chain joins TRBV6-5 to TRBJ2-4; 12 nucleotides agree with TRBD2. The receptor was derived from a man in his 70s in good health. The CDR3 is CASSYSRTSGGMDIQYF. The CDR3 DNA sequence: TGTGCCAGCAGTTACTCGCGAACTAGCGGGGGGATGGACATTCAGTACTTC.